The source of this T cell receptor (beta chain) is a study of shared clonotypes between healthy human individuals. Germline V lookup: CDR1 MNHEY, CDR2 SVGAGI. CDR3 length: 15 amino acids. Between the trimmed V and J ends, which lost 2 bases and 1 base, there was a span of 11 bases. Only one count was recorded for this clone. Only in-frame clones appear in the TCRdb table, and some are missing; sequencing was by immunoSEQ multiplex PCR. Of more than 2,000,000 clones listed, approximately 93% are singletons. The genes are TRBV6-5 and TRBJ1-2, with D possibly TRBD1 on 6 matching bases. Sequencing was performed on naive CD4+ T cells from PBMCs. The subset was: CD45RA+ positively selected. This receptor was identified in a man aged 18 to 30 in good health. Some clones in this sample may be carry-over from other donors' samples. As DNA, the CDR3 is TGTGCCAGCAGTTACGGGGGCAGCGGTAACTATGGCTACACCTTC. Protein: CASSYGGSGNYGYTF.